This T cell receptor (beta chain) was observed in a study of CD8+ T cells in alopecia areata (dated by TCRdb to the late 2010s). Context from the whole study: Treated patients were enrolled in an open-label pilot trial of oral tofacitinib at 5 to 10 mg twice daily for moderate-to-severe alopecia areata. Tofacitinib was given for 6 to 18 months, followed by 6 months of follow-up off drug to assess delayed response and recurrence. In treated patients, disease severity was measured using the SALT score, which gives the percentage of scalp surface area affected. High-throughput TCRbeta sequencing was used to examine T cell clonal expansion in alopecia areata in both the C3H/HeJ mouse model and human patients. Human TCRbeta sequencing covered scalp tissue and sorted CD4+ and CD8+ peripheral blood T cells from patchy and totalis/universalis alopecia areata patients and healthy controls. Biopsies were taken from tofacitinib-treated patients at baseline and at 4 and 24 weeks of treatment, and a later scalp biopsy was taken in several of the tofacitinib-treated patients. Scalp clonality was compared across normal scalp (n=4), patchy alopecia areata scalp (n=8), and alopecia totalis/universalis scalp (n=8). RNA was extracted with the PAXgene miRNA kit for fixed scalp, the miRNeasy kit for PBMCs, and the RNeasy kit for mouse skin. Amplification of TCRbeta CDR3 regions was done by immunoSEQ multiplex PCR using 35 Vbeta forward primers and 13 Jbeta reverse primers.

Notes on this clone: Its specific antigen is unknown. No much larger clone exists at a distance of one base, and base qualities are not known.

The method behind the library was the immunoSEQ multiplex PCR assay. RNA was extracted from all samples and reverse transcribed into cDNA as template for TCR sequencing. First-strand cDNA was synthesized using SuperScript III with a 2:1 mix of oligo-dT and random hexamers. A synthetic immune receptor repertoire was used to measure amplification bias, and any remaining bias was corrected computationally. On the authors' methods: Raw reads were preprocessed to remove errors, and CDR3 was defined by IMGT conventions from the conserved cysteine to phenylalanine. Clonality was computed by normalizing Shannon entropy by log2 of the number of productive unique TCRs and subtracting the result from 1. Whether scalp clones were CD4 or CD8 was inferred by matching scalp TCRbeta sequences against CD4 and CD8 repertoires sorted from blood. What TCRdb holds here is the immuneACCESS table cut down to in-frame rearrangements. Part of the clones is not present; checked against another copy, under half of the missing clones reflect an unresolved V gene, and the others are unexplained. The V and J calls and clone size come from that table; D and trimming were worked out from the DNA. Counted in this sample were more than 100,000 clones; more than 75% of them appeared once. The ten largest clonotypes hold 8.5% to 14% of the sample.

The meaning of the sample's treatment or condition label: oral pan-JAK inhibitor, 5-10 mg twice daily. Lesional scalp punch biopsies and peripheral blood were obtained from alopecia areata patients. After PBMCs were isolated by density centrifugation and stained for CD3, CD4 and CD8, a FACSAria was used to sort CD4+ and CD8+ T cells. Broad study findings and their caveats: Tofacitinib significantly decreased scalp clonality and the number of expanded CD8+ clones among the top 100 scalp clones. Because the treated cohort was small and had only one nonresponder, larger studies are needed to examine links between baseline CD8+ expansion and response. Shared TCR sequences between patients were less evident than in mice, which may be partly attributable to HLA diversity in the patient population. Higher clonality and more expanded CD8+ clones were observed in lesional scalp than in normal scalp, particularly in alopecia totalis/universalis, a finding suggestive of antigenic drive. Unlike mouse skin, which is dominated by gammadelta T cells, normal human skin has resident alphabeta T cells that are also sequenced, and this complicates analysis of the scalp TCR repertoire. Many expanded lesional clones persisted in scalp and blood during tofacitinib treatment, which may partly explain relapse after stopping treatment.

CDR3 length: 13 amino acids, cysteine to phenylalanine. The sequence is cut down to CDR3 DNA, 39 bases in frame from base 1. Based on the germline V gene (reference sequence), the CDR1 and CDR2 sequences are MNHEY and SMNVEV. V is pared back by 0 bases and J by 6 bases, with 8 bases lying between the germline termini. The V and J genes are TRBV27 and TRBJ1-2, with TRBD1 as a weak D call on 5 bases. The receptor's source is a human donor with alopecia areata. This specimen was CD8+ T cells sorted from blood, taken around week 31, from a patient treated with tofacitinib. This receptor carries the CDR3 CASSLSKGNGYTF. The nucleotide sequence is TGTGCCAGCAGTTTATCCAAGGGGAATGGCTACACCTTC.